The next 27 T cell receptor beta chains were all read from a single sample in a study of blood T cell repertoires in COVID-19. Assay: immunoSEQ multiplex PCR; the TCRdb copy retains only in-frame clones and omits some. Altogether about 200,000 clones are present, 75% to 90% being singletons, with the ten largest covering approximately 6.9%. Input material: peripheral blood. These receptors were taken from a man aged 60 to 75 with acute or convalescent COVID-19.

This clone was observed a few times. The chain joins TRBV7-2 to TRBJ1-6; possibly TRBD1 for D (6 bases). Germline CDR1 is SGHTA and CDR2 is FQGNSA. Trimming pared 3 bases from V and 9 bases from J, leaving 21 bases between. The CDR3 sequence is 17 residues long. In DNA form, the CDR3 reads TGTGCCAGCAGCTTCGGCCCTGGGGGCTCTAATGGTTCACCCCTCCACTTT. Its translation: CASSFGPGGSNGSPLHF.

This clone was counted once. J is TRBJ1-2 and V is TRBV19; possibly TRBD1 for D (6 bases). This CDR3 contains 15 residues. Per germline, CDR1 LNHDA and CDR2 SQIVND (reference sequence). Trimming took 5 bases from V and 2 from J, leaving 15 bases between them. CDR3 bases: TGTGCCAGTAGTCCGTCTTACACAGGGAACTATGGCTACACCTTC. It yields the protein CASSPSYTGNYGYTF.

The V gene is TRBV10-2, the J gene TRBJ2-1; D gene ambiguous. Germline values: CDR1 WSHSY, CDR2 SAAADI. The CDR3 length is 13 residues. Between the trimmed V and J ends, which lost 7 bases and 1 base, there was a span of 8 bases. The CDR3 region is CASTERSYNEQFF. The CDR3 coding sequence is TGCGCCAGCACCGAGAGGTCCTACAATGAGCAGTTCTTC.

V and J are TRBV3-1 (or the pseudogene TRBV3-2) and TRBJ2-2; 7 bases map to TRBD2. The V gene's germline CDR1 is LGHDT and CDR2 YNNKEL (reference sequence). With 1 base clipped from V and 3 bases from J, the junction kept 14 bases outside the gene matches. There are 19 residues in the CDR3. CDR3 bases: TGTGCCAGCAGCCAAGTCCTTGGGGGAGGGGAAACCTACACCGGGGAGCTGTTTTTT. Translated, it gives CASSQVLGGGETYTGELFF.

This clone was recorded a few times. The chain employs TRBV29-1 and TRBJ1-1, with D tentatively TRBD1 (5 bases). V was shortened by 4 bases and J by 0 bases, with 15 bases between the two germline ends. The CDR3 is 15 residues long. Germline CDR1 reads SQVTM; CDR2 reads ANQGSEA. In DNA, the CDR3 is TGCAGCGTTGCTCCCGGGTGGGGCATGAACACTGAAGCTTTCTTT. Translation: CSVAPGWGMNTEAFF.

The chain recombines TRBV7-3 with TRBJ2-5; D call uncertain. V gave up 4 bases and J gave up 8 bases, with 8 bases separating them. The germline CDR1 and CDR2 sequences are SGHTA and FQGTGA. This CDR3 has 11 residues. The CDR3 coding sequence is TGTGCCAGCAGCTCAGGCCCTACCCAGTACTTC. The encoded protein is CASSSGPTQYF.

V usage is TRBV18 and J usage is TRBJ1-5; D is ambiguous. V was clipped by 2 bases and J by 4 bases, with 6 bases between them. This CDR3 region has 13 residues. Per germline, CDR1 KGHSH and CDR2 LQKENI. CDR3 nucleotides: TGTGCCAGCTCACCAACGCGTAATCAGCCCCAGCATTTT. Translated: CASSPTRNQPQHF.

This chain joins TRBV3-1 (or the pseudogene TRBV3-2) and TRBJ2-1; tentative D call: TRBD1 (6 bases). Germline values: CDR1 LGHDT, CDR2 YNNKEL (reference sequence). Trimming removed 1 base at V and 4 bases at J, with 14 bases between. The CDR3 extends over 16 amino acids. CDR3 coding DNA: TGTGCCAGCAGCCAAGCAGGGCAGCAGGGGTACAATGAGCAGTTCTTC. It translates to CASSQAGQQGYNEQFF.

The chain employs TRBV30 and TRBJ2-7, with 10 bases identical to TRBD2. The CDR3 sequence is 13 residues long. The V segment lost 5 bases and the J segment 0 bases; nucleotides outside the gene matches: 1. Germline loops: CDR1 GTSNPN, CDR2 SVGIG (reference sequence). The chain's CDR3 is CAWEREGSYEQYF. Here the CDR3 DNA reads TGTGCCTGGGAGCGGGAGGGCTCCTACGAGCAGTACTTC. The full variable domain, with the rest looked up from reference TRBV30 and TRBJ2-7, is SQTIHQWPATLVQPVGSPLSLECTVEGTSNPNLYWYRQAAGRGLQLLFYSVGIGQISSEVPQNLSASRPQDRQFILSSKKLLLSDSGFYLCAWEREGSYEQYFGPGTRLTVT.

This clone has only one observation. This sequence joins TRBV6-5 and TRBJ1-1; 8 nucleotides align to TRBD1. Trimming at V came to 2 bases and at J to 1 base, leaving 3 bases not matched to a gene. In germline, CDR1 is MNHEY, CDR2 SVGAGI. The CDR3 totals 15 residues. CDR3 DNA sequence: TGTGCCAGCAGTTACGCGGGACAGGCGAACACTGAAGCTTTCTTT. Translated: CASSYAGQANTEAFF.

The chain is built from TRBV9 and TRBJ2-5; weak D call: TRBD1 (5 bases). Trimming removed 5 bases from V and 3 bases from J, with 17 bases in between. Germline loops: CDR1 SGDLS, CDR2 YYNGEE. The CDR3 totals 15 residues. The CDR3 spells CASSNLQGREETQYF. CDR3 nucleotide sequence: TGTGCCAGCAGTAACCTCCAGGGTAGGGAAGAGACCCAGTACTTC. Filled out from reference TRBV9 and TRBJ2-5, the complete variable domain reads DSGVTQTPKHLITATGQRVTLRCSPRSGDLSVYWYQQSLDQGLQFLIQYYNGEERAKGNILERFSAQQFPDLHSELNLSSLELGDSALYFCASSNLQGREETQYFGPGTRLLVL.

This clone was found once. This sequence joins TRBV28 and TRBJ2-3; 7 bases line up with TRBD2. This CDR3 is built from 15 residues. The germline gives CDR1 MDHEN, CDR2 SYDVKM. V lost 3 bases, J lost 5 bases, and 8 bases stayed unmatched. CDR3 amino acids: CASSLTGGPKDTQYF. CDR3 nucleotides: TGTGCCAGCAGTTTGACGGGAGGCCCAAAAGATACGCAGTATTTT. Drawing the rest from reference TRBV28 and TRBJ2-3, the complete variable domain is DVKVTQSSRYLVKRTGEKVFLECVQDMDHENMFWYRQDPGLGLRLIYFSYDVKMKEKGDIPEGYSVSREKKERFSLILESASTNQTSMYLCASSLTGGPKDTQYFGPGTRLTVL.

The CDR3 DNA reads as TGTGCCAGCAGTTCCCACAGGGGTGAGAACACTGAAGCTTTCTTT. Its translation: CASSSHRGENTEAFF. The J gene is TRBJ1-1, the V gene TRBV7-3, with TRBD1 identical over 7 bases. Germline V gene lookup returns CDR1 SGHTA and CDR2 FQGTGA. The CDR3 covers 15 residues. Losses at the gene ends were 6 bases for V and 1 base for J; bases not matched to a gene: 8.

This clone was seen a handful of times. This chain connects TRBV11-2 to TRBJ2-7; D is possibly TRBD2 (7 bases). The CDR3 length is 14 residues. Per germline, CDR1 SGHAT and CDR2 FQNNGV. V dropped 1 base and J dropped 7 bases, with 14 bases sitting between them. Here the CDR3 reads CASSLAQGREEQYF. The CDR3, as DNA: TGTGCCAGCAGCTTAGCTCAGGGGAGGGAAGAGCAGTACTTC.

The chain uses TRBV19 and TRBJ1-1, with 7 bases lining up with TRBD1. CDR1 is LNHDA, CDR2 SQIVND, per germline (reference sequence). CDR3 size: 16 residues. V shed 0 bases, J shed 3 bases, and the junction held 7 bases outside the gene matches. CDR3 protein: CASSIDHRDSYTEAFF. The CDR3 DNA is TGTGCCAGTAGTATAGACCACCGGGACAGCTACACTGAAGCTTTCTTT.

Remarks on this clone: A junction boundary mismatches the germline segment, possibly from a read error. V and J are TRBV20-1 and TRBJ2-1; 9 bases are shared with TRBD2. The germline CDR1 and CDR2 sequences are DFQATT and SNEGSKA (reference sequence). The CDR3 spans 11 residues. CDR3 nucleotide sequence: TGCAGTGCAAGCGGGGGGTCAACTTTACTCTTC. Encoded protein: CSASGGSTLLF.

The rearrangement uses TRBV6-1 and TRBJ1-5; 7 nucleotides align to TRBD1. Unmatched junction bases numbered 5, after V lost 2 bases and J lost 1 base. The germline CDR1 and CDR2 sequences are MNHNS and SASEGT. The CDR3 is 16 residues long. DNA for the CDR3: TGTGCCAGCAGTGAACGGGACAGAAGAAGCAATCAGCCCCAGCATTTT. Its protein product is CASSERDRRSNQPQHF.

The CDR3 loop reads CASSSRTGGGNTIYF. CDR3 coding DNA: TGTGCCAGCAGCTCCCGGACAGGGGGTGGAAACACCATATATTTT. V gene TRBV4-2 combines with J gene TRBJ1-3; TRBD1 matches 10 bases. V lost 5 bases to trimming and J lost 3 bases; unmatched junction nucleotides: 4. This CDR3 has 15 amino acids. The germline gives CDR1 LGHNA, CDR2 YNFKEQ.

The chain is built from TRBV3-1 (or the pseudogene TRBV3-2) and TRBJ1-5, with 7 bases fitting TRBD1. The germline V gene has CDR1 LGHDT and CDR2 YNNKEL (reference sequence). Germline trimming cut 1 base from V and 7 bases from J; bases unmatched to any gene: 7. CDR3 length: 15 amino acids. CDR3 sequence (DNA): TGTGCCAGCAGCCAAGCTCCCGGGACAGTACAGCCCCAGCATTTT. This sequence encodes CASSQAPGTVQPQHF.

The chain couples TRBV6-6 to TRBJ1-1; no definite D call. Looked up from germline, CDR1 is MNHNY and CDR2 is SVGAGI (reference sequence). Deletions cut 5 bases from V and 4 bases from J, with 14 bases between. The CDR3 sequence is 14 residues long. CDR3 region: CASSMHLTGTEAFF. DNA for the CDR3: TGTGCCAGCAGTATGCACTTGACGGGCACTGAAGCTTTCTTT.

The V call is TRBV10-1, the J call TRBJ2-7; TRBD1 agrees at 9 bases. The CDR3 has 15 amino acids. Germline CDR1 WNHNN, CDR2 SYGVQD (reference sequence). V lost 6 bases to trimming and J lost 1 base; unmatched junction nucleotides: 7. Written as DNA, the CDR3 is TGCGCCAGCAGCCAACCGGGACAGGGTTCCTACGAGCAGTACTTC. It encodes CASSQPGQGSYEQYF.

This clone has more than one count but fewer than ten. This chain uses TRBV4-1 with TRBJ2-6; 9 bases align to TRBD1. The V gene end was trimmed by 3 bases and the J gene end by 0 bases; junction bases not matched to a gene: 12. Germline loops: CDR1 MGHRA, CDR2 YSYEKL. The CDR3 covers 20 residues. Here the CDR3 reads CASSHVWGQGSTSGANVLTF. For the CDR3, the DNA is TGCGCCAGCAGCCATGTTTGGGGACAGGGTTCCACCTCTGGGGCCAACGTCCTGACTTTC.

The CDR3 coding sequence is TGTGCCATCAGTGAAGTTTCGGGACAGGGGTCGTCGGACTATGGCTACACCTTC. Protein sequence: CAISEVSGQGSSDYGYTF. This rearrangement joins TRBV10-3 to TRBJ1-2; 10 bases agree with TRBD1. V shed 3 bases and J 3 bases; nucleotides not matched to a gene: 13. Germline lookup yields CDR1 ENHRY and CDR2 SYGVKD. This CDR3 spans 18 amino acids.

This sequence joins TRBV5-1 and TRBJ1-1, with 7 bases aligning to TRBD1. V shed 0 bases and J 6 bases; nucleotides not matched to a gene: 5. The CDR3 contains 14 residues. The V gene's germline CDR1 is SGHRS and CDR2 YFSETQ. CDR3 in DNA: TGCGCCAGCAGCTTGGAGGGGGCACAGCCTGAAGCTTTCTTT. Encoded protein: CASSLEGAQPEAFF. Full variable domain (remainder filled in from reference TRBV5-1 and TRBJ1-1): KAGVTQTPRYLIKTRGQQVTLSCSPISGHRSVSWYQQTPGQGLQFLFEYFSETQRNKGNFPGRFSGRQFSNSRSEMNVSTLELGDSALYLCASSLEGAQPEAFFGQGTRLTVV.

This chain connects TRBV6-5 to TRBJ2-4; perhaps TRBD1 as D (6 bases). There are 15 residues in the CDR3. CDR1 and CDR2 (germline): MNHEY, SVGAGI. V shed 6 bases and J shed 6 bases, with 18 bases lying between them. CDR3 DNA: TGTGCCAGCAGGACTCGACAGGCTGAAAGAAACATTCAGTACTTC. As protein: CASRTRQAERNIQYF.

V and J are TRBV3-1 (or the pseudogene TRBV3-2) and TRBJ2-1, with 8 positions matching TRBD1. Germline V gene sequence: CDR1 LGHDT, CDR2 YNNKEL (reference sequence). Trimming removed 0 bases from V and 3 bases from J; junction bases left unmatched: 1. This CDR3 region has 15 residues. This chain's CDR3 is CASSQEDRVYNEQFF. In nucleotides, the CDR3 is TGTGCCAGCAGCCAAGAGGACAGGGTCTACAATGAGCAGTTCTTC.

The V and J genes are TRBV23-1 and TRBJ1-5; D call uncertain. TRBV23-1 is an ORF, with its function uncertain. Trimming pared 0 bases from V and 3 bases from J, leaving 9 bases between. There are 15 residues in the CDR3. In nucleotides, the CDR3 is TGCGCCAGCAGTCAATCGAAACAGTTCAATCAGCCCCAGCATTTT. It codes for CASSQSKQFNQPQHF.